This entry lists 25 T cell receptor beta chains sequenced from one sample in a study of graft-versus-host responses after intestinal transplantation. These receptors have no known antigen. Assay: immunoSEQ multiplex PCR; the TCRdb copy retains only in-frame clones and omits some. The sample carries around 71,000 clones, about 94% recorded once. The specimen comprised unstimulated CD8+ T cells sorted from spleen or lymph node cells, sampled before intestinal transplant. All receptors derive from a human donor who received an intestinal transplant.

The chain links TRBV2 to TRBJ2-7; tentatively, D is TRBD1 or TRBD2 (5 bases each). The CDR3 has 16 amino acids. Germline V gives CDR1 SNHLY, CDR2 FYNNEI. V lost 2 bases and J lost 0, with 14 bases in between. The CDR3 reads CASSEIYGTSSYEQYF. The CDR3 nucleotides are TGTGCCAGCAGTGAAATTTACGGGACGAGCTCCTACGAGCAGTACTTC.

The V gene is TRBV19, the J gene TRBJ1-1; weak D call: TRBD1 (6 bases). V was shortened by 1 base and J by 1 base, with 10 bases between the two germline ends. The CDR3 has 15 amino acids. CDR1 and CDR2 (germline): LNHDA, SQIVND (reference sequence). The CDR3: CASSIVGTPNTEAFF. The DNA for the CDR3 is TGTGCCAGTAGTATAGTGGGGACACCGAACACTGAAGCTTTCTTT.

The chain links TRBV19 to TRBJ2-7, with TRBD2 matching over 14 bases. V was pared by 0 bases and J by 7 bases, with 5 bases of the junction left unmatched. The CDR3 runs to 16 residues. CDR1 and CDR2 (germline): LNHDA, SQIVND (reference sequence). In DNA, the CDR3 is TGTGCCAGTAGTATAGAGGGGACTAGCGGGAGTAGTGAGCAGTACTTC. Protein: CASSIEGTSGSSEQYF.

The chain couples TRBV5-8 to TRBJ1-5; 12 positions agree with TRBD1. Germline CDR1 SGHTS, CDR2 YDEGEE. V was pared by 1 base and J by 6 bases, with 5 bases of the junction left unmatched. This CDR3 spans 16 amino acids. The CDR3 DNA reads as TGTGCCAGCAGCTTGTCCGGGACAGGGGGCCTTCAGCCCCAGCATTTT. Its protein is CASSLSGTGGLQPQHF.

CDR3: CASIPEGQGNYEQYF. As DNA, the CDR3 is TGTGCCAGCATCCCGGAAGGACAAGGGAACTACGAGCAGTACTTC. The gene calls are TRBV28 and TRBJ2-7; perhaps TRBD1 as D (5 bases). The CDR3 has 15 amino acids. Between the trimmed V and J ends, which lost 7 bases and 3 bases, there was a span of 19 bases. CDR1 is MDHEN and CDR2 is SYDVKM in the germline V gene.

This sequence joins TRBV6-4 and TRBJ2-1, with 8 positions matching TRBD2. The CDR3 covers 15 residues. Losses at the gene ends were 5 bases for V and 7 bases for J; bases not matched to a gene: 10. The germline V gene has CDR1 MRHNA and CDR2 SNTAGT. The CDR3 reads CASSTKAGEENEQFF. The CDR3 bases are TGTGCCAGCAGTACAAAAGCGGGAGAAGAAAATGAGCAGTTCTTC.

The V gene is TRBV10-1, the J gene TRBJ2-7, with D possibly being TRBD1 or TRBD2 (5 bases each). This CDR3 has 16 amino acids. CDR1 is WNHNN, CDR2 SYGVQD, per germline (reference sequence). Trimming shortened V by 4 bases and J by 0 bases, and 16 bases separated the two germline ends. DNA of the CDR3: TGCGCCAGCAGTGGGGGCTTTGGTGGGGGCTCCTACGAGCAGTACTTC. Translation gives CASSGGFGGGSYEQYF.

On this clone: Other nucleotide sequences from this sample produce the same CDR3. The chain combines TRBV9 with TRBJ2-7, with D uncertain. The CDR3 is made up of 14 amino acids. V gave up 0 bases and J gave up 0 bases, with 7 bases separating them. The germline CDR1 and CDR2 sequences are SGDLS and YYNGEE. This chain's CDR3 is CASSVGGSSYEQYF. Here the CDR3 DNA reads TGTGCCAGCAGCGTAGGGGGAAGCTCCTACGAGCAGTACTTC.

The CDR3 loop is CASSPEAGRTDTQYF. The CDR3 region has the DNA TGTGCCAGCAGTCCCGAAGCGGGCCGAACAGATACGCAGTATTTT. The V call is TRBV7-6, the J call TRBJ2-3; possible D gene TRBD2, 6 bases. The CDR3 runs to 15 residues. Trimming stripped 6 bases from V and 3 bases from J, with 16 bases between. Germline V gene data show CDR1 as SGHVS and CDR2 as FNYEAQ.

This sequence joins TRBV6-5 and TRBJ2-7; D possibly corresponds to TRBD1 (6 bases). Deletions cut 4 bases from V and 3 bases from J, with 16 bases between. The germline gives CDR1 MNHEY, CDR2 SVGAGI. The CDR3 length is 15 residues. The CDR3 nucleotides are TGTGCCAGCAGTTTCTACAGGGATCAACTCTACGAGCAGTACTTC. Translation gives CASSFYRDQLYEQYF.

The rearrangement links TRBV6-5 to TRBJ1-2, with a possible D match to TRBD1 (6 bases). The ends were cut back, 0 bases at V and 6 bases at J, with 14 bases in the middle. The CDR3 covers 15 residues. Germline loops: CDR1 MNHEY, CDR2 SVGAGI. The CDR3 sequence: CASSYSKGGGDGYTF. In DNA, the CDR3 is TGTGCCAGCAGTTACTCGAAGGGGGGAGGCGATGGCTACACCTTC.

The CDR3: CASSLGLAQDNEQFF. The CDR3 DNA reads as TGTGCCAGCAGCTTAGGGTTAGCGCAAGACAATGAGCAGTTCTTC. The chain joins TRBV7-2 to TRBJ2-1, with D perhaps TRBD2 (5 bases). Trimming shortened V by 1 base and J by 5 bases, and 12 bases separated the two germline ends. CDR1 and CDR2 from the germline V gene are SGHTA and FQGNSA. The CDR3 has 15 amino acids.

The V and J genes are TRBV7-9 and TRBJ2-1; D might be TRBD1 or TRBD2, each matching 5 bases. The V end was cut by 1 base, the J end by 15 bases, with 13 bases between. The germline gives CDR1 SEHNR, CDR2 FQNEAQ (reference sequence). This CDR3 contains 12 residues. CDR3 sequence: CASSLVWGPPFF. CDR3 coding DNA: TGTGCCAGCAGCTTAGTTTGGGGACCTCCGTTCTTC. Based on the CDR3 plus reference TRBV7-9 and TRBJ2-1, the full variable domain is DTGVSQNPRHKITKRGQNVTFRCDPISEHNRLYWYRQTLGQGPEFLTYFQNEAQLEKSRLLSDRFSAERPKGSFSTLEIQRTEQGDSAMYLCASSLVWGPPFFGPGTRLTVL.

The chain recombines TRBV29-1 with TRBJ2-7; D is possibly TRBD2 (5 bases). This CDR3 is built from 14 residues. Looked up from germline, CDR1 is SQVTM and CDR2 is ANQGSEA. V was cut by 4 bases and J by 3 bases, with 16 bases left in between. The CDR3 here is CSVVGEPDYYEQYF. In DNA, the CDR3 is TGCAGCGTTGTTGGGGAGCCCGACTACTACGAGCAGTACTTC.

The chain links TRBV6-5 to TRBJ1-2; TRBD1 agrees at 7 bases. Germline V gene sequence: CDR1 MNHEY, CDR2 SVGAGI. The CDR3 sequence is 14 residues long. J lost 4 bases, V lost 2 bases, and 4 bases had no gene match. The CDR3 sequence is CASSYGRGIYGYTF. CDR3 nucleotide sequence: TGTGCCAGCAGTTACGGCAGGGGGATCTATGGCTACACCTTC.

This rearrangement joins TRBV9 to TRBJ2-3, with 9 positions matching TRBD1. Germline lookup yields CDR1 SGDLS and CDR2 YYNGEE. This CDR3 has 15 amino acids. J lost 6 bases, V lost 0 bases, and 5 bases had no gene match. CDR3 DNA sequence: TGTGCCAGCAGCGTAGCCGGGACAGGGAGTGATACGCAGTATTTT. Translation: CASSVAGTGSDTQYF.

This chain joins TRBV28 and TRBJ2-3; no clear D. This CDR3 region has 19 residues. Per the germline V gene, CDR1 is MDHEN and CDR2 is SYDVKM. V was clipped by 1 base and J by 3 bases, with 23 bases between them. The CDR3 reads CASSLFDTYDPKPTDTQYF. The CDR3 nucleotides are TGTGCCAGCAGTTTATTCGACACCTATGACCCGAAACCTACAGATACGCAGTATTTT.

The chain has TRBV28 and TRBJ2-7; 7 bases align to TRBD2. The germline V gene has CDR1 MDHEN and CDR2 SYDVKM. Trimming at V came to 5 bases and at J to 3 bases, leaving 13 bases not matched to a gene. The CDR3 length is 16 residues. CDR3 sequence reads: CASSPTSAGRGYEQYF. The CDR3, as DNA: TGTGCCAGCAGTCCCACTAGCGCGGGAAGGGGCTACGAGCAGTACTTC.

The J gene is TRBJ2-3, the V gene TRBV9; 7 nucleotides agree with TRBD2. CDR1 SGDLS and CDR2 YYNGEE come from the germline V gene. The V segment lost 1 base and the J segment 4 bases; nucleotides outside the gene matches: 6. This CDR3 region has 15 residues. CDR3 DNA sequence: TGTGCCAGCAGCGTAACGGCGGGAGTGTCAGATACGCAGTATTTT. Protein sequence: CASSVTAGVSDTQYF.

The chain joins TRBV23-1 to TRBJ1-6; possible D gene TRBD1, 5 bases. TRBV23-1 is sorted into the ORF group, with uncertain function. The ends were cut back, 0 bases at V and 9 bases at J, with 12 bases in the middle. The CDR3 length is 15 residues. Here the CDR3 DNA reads TGCGCCAGCAGTCAATCGGGCAGGGTTGCTTCACCCCTCCACTTT. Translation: CASSQSGRVASPLHF.

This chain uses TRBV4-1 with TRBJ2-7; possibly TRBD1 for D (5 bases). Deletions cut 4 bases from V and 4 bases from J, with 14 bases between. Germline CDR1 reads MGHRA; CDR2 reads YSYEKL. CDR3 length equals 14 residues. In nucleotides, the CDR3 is TGCGCCAGCAGCCCCCTACAGGTTGGGTACGAGCAGTACTTC. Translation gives CASSPLQVGYEQYF.

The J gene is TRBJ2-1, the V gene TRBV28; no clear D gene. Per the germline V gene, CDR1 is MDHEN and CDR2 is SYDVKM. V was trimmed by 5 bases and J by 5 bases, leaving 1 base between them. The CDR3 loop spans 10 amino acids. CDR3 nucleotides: TGTGCCAGCAGTGACAATGAGCAGTTCTTC. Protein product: CASSDNEQFF.

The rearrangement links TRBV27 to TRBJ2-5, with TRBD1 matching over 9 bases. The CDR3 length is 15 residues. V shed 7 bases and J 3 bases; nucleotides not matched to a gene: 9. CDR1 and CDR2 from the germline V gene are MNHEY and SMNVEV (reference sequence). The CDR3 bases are TGTGCCAGCAACTGTATAGACAGGGGGAAAGAGACCCAGTACTTC. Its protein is CASNCIDRGKETQYF.

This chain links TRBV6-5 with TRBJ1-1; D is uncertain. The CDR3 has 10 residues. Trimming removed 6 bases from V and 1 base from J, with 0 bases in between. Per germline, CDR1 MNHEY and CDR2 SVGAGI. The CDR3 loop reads CASRNTEAFF. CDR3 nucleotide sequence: TGTGCCAGCAGGAACACTGAAGCTTTCTTT.

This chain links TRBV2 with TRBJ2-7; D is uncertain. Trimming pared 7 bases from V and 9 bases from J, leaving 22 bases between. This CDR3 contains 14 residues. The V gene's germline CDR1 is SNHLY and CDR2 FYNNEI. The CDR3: CASMPARSLLVQYF. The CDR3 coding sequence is TGTGCCAGCATGCCAGCGCGATCCCTCTTGGTGCAGTACTTC.